This TCR beta chain derives from a study of T cell repertoires in cytomegalovirus infection. Study-wide background: From public TCR beta signatures came an indication of both CMV infection and matching HLA type. Study-level points and caveats: Public TCR beta family frequency separated CMV-and-HLA carriers, including in an independent cohort.

Using its own MiXCR run on the reads, TCRdb lists one record per CDR3 protein. Of about 740,000 distinct CDR3 sequences listed, 35% were seen once; the top ten hold 2.5% to 3%. The germline CDR1 and CDR2 sequences are DFQATT and SNEGSKA (reference sequence). This CDR3 is 12 amino acids long. Between the trimmed V and J ends, which lost 2 bases and 3 bases, there was a span of 7 bases. In this sample, this clonotype turned up many times. Antigen unknown. The specimen was PBMCs. This receptor was taken from a human donor in good health (CMV status not recorded). Some clones in this sample may be carry-over from other donors' samples. The chain couples TRBV20-1 to TRBJ1-1, with D uncertain. The CDR3 loop is CSARRRDTEAFF. The CDR3, as DNA: TGCAGTGCTAGACGAAGGGACACTGAAGCTTTCTTT.